This T cell receptor beta chain was documented in a study of identical twins. Study-wide findings and caveats: Out-of-frame alpha sequences common to twins exhibited a surplus of low generation probability.

This clonotype was observed a handful of times. Its antigen is unidentified. The cDNA had a unique molecular identifier and a template-switch universal primer site. TCRdb itself ran the 5' RACE reads through MiXCR, one entry per CDR3 protein. The table shows 600,000 to 850,000 distinct CDR3 sequences, with over 15% occurring only once. The germline CDR1 and CDR2 sequences are SQVTM and ANQGSEA. The V gene end was trimmed by 8 bases and the J gene end by 5 bases; junction bases not matched to a gene: 5. This CDR3 is 12 amino acids long. These data were also reused for a study on T cells expressing NK-cell markers. That paper notes: Seven HCMV-seropositive donors and one seronegative donor made up the eight sequenced donors.

This TCR derives from a woman aged 18-30 years in good health. Sequencing used PBMCs. The chain uses TRBV29-1 and TRBJ1-4; 7 positions match TRBD1. The CDR3 nucleotides are TGCAGCTATTTGGACAGGAATGAAAAACTGTTTTTT. It codes for CSYLDRNEKLFF.